Included here is one T cell receptor (beta chain) sequence, with context. This entry comes from a study of beta chain features in type 1 diabetes. Trimming took 2 bases from V and 2 from J, leaving 14 bases between them. The CDR3 has 15 residues. Germline assignment: CDR1 GTSNPN and CDR2 SVGIG (reference sequence). Expressed TCRB transcripts were sequenced, since all the RNA that had been isolated was reverse transcribed. The method was immunoSEQ multiplex PCR; TCRdb's version includes in-frame clones alone and lacks a portion of them. The profile shows roughly 500,000 clones, approximately 30% of them singletons.

Sequenced sample: naive CD4+ T cells from blood. The chain couples TRBV30 to TRBJ2-3; TRBD2 is a possible D gene (6 bases). The clonotype comes from a man aged 18 to 29 in good health. The CDR3 bases are TGTGCCTGGAGTAAACTAGCAGTTGTCACAGATACGCAGTATTTT. As protein: CAWSKLAVVTDTQYF.